The sequence of this T cell receptor (beta chain) was determined in a study of cytotoxic CD8 clonotypes in ibrutinib-treated CLL. Of note for this clone: Its matching antigen is unknown.

Profiling relied on immunoSEQ multiplex PCR, and the TCRdb table lists in-frame clones only, not all of them. Of about 68,000 clones in the sample, about 64% were seen once. Whole-study results and caveats: Clonality went up at the time of ibrutinib response, stayed stable in sustained remission, and later dropped back toward its baseline level at progression.

The TCR originated in a human donor with chronic lymphocytic leukemia. The sequences come from PBMCs, collected after 12 months of ibrutinib treatment.

CDR3 sequence: CASSIGQASNQPQHF. As DNA, the CDR3 is TGTGCCAGTAGTATCGGACAGGCTAGCAATCAGCCCCAGCATTTT. The rearrangement joins TRBV19 to TRBJ1-5, with 7 bases fitting TRBD1. V was pared by 3 bases and J by 0 bases, with 2 bases of the junction left unmatched. Germline loops: CDR1 LNHDA, CDR2 SQIVND (reference sequence). The length of the CDR3 is 15 residues.